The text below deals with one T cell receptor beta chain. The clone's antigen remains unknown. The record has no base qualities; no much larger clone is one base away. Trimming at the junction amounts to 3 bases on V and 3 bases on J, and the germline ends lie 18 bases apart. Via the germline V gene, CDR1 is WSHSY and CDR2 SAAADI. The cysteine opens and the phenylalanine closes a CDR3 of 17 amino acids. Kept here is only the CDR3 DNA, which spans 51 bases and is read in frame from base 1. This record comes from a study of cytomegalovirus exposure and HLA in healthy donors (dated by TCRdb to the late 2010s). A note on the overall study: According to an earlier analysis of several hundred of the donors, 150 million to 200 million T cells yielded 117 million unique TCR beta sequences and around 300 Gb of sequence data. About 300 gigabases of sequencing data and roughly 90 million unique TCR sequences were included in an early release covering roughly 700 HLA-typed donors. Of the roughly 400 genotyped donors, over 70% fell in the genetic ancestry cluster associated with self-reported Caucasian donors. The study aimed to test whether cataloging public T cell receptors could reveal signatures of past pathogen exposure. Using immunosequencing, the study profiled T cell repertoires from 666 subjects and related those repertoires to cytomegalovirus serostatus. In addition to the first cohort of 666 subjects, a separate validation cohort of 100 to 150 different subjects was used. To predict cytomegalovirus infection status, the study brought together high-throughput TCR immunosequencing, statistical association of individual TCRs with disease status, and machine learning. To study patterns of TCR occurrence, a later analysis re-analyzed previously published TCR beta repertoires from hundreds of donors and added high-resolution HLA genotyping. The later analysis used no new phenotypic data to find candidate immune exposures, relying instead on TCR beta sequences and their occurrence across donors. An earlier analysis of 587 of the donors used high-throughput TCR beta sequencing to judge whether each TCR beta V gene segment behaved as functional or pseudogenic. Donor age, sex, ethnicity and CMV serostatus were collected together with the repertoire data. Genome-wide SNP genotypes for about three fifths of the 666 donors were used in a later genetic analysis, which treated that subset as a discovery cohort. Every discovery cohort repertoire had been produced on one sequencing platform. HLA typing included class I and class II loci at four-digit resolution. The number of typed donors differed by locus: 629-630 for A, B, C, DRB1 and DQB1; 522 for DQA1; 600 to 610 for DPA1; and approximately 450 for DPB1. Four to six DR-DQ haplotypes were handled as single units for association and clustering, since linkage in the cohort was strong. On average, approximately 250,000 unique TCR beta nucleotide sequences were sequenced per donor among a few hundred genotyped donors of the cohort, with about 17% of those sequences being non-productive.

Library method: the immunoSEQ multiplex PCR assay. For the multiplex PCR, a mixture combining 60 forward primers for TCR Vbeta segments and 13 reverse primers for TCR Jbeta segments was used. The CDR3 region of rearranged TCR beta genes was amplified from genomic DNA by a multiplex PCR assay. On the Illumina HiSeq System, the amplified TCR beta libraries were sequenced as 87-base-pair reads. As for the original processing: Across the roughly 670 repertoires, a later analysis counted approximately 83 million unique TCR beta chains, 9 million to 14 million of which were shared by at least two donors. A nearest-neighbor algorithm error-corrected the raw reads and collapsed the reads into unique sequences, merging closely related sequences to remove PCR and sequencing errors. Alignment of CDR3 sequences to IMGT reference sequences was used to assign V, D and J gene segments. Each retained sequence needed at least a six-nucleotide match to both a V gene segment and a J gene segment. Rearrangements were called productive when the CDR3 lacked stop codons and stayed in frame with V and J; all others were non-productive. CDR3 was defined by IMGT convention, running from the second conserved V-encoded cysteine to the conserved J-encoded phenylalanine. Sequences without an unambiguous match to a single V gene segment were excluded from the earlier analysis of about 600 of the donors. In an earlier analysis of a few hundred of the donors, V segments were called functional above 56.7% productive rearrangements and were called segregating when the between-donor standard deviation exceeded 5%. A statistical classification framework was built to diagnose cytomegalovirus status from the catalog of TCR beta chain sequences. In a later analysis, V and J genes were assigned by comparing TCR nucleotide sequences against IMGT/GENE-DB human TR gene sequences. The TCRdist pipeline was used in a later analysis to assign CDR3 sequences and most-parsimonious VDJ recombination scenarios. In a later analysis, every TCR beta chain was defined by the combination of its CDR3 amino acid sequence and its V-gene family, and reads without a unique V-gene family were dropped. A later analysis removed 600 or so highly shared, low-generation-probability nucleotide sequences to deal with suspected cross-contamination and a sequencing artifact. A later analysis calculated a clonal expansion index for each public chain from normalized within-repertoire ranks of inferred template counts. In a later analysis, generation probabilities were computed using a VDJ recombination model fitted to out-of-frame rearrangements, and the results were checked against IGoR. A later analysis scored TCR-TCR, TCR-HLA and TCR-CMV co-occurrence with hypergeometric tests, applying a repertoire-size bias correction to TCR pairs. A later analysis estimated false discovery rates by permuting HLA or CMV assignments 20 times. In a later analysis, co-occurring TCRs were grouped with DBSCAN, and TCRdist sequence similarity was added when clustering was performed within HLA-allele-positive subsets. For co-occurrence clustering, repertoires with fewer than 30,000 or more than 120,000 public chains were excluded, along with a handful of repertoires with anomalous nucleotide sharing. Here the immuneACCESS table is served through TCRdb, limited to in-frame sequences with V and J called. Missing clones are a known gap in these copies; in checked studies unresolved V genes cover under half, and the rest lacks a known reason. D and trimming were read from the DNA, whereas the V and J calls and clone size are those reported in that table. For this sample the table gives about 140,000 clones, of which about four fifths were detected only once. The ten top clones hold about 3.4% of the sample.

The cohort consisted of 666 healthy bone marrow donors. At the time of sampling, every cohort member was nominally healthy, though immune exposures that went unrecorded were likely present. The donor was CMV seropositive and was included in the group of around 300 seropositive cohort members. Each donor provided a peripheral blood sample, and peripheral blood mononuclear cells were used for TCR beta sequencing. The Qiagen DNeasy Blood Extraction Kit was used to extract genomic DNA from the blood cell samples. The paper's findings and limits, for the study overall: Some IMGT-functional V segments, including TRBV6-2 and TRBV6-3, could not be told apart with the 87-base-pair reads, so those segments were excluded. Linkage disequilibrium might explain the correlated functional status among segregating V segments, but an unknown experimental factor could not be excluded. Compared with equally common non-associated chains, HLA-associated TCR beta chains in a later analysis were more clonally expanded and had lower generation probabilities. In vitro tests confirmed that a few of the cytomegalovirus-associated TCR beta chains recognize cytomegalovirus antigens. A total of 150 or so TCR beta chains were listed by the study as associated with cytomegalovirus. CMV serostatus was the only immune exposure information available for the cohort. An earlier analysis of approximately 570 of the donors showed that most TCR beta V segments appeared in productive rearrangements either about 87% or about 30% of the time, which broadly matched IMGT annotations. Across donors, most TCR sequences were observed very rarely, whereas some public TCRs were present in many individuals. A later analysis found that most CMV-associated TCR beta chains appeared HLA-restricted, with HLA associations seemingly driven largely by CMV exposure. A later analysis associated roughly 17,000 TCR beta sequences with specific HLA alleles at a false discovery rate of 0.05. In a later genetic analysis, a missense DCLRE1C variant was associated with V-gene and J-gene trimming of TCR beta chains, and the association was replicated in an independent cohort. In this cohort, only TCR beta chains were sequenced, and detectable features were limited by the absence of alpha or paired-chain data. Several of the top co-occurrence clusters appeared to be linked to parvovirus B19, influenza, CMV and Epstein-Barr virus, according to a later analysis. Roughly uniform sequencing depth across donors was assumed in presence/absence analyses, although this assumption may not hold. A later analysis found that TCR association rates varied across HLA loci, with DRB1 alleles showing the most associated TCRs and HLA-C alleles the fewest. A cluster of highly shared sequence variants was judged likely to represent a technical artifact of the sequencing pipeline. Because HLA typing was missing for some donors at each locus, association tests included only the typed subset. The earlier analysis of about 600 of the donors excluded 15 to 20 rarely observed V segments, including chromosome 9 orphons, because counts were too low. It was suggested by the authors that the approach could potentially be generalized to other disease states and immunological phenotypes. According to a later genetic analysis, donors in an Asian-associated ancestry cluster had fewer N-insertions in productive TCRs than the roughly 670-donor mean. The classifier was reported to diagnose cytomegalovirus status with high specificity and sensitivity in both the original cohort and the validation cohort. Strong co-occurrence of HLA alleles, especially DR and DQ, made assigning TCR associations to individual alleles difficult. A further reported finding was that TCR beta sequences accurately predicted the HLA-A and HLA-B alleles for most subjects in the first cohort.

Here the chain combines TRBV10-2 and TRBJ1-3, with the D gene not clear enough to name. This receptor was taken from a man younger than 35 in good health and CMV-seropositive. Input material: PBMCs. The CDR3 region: CASSEGSGLYVGNTIYF. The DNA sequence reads TGCGCCAGCAGTGAAGGAAGCGGACTGTATGTTGGAAACACCATATATTTT.